This TCR beta chain was sequenced for a study of Graves' ophthalmopathy and Graves' hyperthyroidism. All donors with ophthalmopathy were recorded as having moderate-to-severe activity, CAS ≥3, NOSPECS ≥4 and a duration under 3 months. For this clonotype: Its target is unknown.

Beta-chain TCR CDR3 regions were amplified from RNA transcripts. HTBI primers served in a first-round RT-PCR, which a second-round multiplex PCR followed. TCRdb re-called the multiplex PCR reads through MiXCR, storing one row per CDR3 protein. The data contain 150,000 to 200,000 distinct CDR3 sequences, 39% of them singletons. V shed 5 bases, J shed 6 bases, and the junction held 9 bases outside the gene matches. The germline gives CDR1 SGHTA, CDR2 FQGNSA. CDR3 length: 15 amino acids. Findings and caveats of the study: From stable hyperthyroidism, ophthalmopathy was separated by a 13-signature model with 85% to 90% sensitivity and around 80% specificity.

The sequenced material came from peripheral blood. The chain has TRBV7-2 and TRBJ1-2, with 10 bases lining up with TRBD1. The TCR sequence derives from a man younger than 40 with Graves' ophthalmopathy. Here the CDR3 DNA reads TGTGCCAGCAGCCCCGGGGACAGGGGAGATCATGGCTACACCTTC. Protein sequence: CASSPGDRGDHGYTF.